A selection of T cell receptor beta chains follows, all from one sample in a study of blood T cell repertoires in COVID-19. Clones were sequenced by immunoSEQ multiplex PCR, and TCRdb holds only the in-frame ones, with some missing. Of fewer than 250,000 clones listed, nearly 90% are singletons. What was sequenced was PBMCs or T cells enriched from blood (not recorded which). All receptors derive from a man in his thirties or forties who had recovered from COVID-19. The conserved cysteine and the conserved F or W are not part of the CDR3 here. A D gene is named only where the DNA matches it firmly.

TRBV28	NA	TRBJ1-2	16	ASSEAGATRMVNYGYT
TRBV10-2	NA	TRBJ1-5	13	ASSDGINRNQPQH
TRBV6-5	TRBD2	TRBJ2-7	13	ASSYQASGTYEQY
TRBV10-2	TRBD2	TRBJ2-1	12	ASRLAGGGDEQF
TRBV7-2	NA	TRBJ2-4	12	ASSLQESKNIQY
TRBV6-4	NA	TRBJ1-1	11	ASSDSNTAEAF
TRBV14	NA	TRBJ1-2	11	ASSQVTAYGYT
TRBV7-2	NA	TRBJ1-1	12	ASSFSGASTEAF
TRBV6-5	TRBD1	TRBJ2-2	12	ASSWDRGAGELF
TRBV6-5	TRBD2	TRBJ2-7	14	ASSYLGTSGSYEQY
TRBV4-2	TRBD2	TRBJ2-3	15	ASSLRTSGGGTDTQY
TRBV4-1	NA	TRBJ1-3	18	ASSQAKGVGFSFSGNTIY
TRBV14	TRBD2	TRBJ2-4	11	ASSLQGGNIQY
TRBV4-1	NA	TRBJ2-2	14	ASSQSQGTNTGELF
TRBV3-1/TRBV3-2	TRBD2	TRBJ2-7	14	ASSQGLSGGSVKQY
TRBV29-1	TRBD1	TRBJ1-2	11	SVVGQGARGYT
TRBV29-1	TRBD1	TRBJ1-1	11	SVKDRVKTEAF
TRBV19	NA	TRBJ1-5	12	ASSIPRGNQPQH
TRBV5-1	NA	TRBJ1-2	11	ASSFDGTYGYT
TRBV19	NA	TRBJ2-5	12	ASSIQGQAETQY
TRBV28	TRBD2	TRBJ2-1	12	ASTSGGAYNEQF
TRBV19	TRBD1	TRBJ1-5	11	ASRTGGNQPQH
TRBV11-3	NA	TRBJ2-7	13	ASSLEGGHSYEQY
TRBV7-9	NA	TRBJ2-2	13	ASSLNQGNTGELF
TRBV7-2	NA	TRBJ2-7	13	ASSPGGGRTNEQY
TRBV9	NA	TRBJ2-2	11	ASSVDGPGELF
TRBV7-2	NA	TRBJ1-2	12	ASSLMGAQYGYT
TRBV11-3	NA	TRBJ1-3	13	ASSLDGEAGNTIY
TRBV7-9	TRBD1	TRBJ2-2	17	ASSLRPGQGIPNTGELF
TRBV14	NA	TRBJ1-2	13	ASSQDRGASYGYT
TRBV28	TRBD1	TRBJ1-2	14	ASSLYGFGQGDGYT
TRBV6-2/TRBV6-3	NA	TRBJ1-5	13	ASSYREWGNQPQH
TRBV6-5	TRBD1	TRBJ1-2	11	ASRVDRASGYT
TRBV5-6	NA	TRBJ1-3	14	ASSLRGRDSGNTIY
TRBV28	TRBD1	TRBJ1-2	12	ASSPGTGGNGYT
TRBV19	TRBD2	TRBJ2-1	14	ASSSWSSGGVNEQF
TRBV7-2	TRBD2	TRBJ2-7	13	ASTITWTSGPEQY
TRBV7-9	NA	TRBJ1-3	13	ASIGGHSSGNTIY
TRBV28	NA	TRBJ1-5	14	ASSLRPRGSNQPQH
TRBV28	NA	TRBJ2-3	10	ASSSIPGAQY
TRBV6-5	TRBD2	TRBJ2-1	13	ASSYTAGGYNEQF
TRBV5-8	NA	TRBJ2-3	12	ASSLAPRADTQY
TRBV19	NA	TRBJ2-1	14	ASSDTASLSYNEQF
TRBV24-1	TRBD1	TRBJ2-7	11	ATSDTGVYEQY
TRBV6-2/TRBV6-3	NA	TRBJ1-1	10	ASSSFRARGF
TRBV9	NA	TRBJ2-7	13	ASSPETRSNYEQY
TRBV3-1/TRBV3-2	TRBD2	TRBJ2-2	13	ASSQRSSGREELF
TRBV9	TRBD1	TRBJ2-5	12	ASSVGDRGETQY
TRBV6-5	NA	TRBJ2-3	14	ASSYSTRVGYDTQY
TRBV2	NA	TRBJ1-2	12	ASSVKTENYGYT
TRBV7-3	TRBD2	TRBJ2-3	19	ASSLEGEPSGGAYCKDTQY
TRBV5-5	NA	TRBJ2-3	14	ASSSLFGQTTDTQY
TRBV3-1/TRBV3-2	NA	TRBJ2-1	13	ASSQAIGGVGEQF